This T cell receptor (beta chain) comes out of a study of neurological immune-mediated disorders. This clonotype was observed at least ten times. A 10-nucleotide random UMI tagged transcripts in template-switch 5'RACE cDNA synthesis. Over 200 million TCR-beta sequences (from 15-18 subjects) were yielded by each sequencing run. From the 5' RACE reads, TCRdb called clonotypes with MiXCR, one entry per CDR3 protein. The sample carries over 55,000 distinct CDR3 sequences, around 2.3% recorded once. A total of 2 million PBMCs stored at -80 degrees C provided the unsorted libraries. The ends were cut back, 5 bases at V and 7 bases at J, with 12 bases in the middle. This CDR3 has 14 amino acids.

The sample comprised PBMCs. The V call is TRBV12-3 or TRBV12-4, the J call TRBJ1-6; perhaps TRBD1 as D (6 bases). The sequence derives from a middle-aged man with multiple sclerosis. The CDR3 is CASSARGGNSPLHF. DNA of the CDR3: TGTGCCAGCAGTGCCAGGGGCGGGAATTCACCCCTCCACTTT.